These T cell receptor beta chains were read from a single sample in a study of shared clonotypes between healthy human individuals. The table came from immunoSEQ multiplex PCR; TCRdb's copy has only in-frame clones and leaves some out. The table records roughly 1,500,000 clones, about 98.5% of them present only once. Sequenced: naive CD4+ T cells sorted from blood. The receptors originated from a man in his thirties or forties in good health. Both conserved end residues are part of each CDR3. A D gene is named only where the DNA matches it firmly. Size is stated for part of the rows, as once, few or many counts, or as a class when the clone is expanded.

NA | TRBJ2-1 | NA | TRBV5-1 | TGCGCCAGCAGCTCCCCCGGGACTCCTCTCCGGGGGTGGGCCGACAATGAGCAGTTCTTC | CASSSPGTPLRGWADNEQFF
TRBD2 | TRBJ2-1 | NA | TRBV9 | TGTGCCAGCAGCGTATCAGGACTAGCGGCTTACAATGAGCAGTTCTTC | CASSVSGLAAYNEQFF
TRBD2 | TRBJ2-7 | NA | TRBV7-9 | TGTGCCAGCAGCTTAATACTAGCGGGAGGCGAGCTCCTACTCAAGCAGTACTTC | CASSLILAGGELLLKQYF
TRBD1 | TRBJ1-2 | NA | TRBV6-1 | TGTGCCAGCAGTTCATCGACAGGGCCTGGCTATGGCTACACCTTC | CASSSSTGPGYGYTF
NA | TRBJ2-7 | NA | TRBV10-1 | TGCGCCAGCAGTAGAGGGACAAGCTACGAGCAGTACTTC | CASSRGTSYEQYF
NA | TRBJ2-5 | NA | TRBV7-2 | TGTGCCAGCAGCTTGGGTGGGGGCCGAGAGACCCAGTACTTC | CASSLGGGRETQYF
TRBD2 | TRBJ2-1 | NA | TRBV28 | TGTGCCAGCAGTTTTGCGGGACTAGCGGGAGGAGTATCCTACAATGAGCAGTTCTTC | CASSFAGLAGGVSYNEQFF
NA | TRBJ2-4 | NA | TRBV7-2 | TGTGCCAGCAGCTTAGTGTCCAAAAACATTCAGTACTTC | CASSLVSKNIQYF
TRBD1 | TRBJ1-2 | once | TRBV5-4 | TGTGCCAGCAGCTCCTCGGGACAGGGGAATCGAGGCTACACCTTC | CASSSSGQGNRGYTF
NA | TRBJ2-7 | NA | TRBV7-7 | TGTGCTAGCAGTCCCGGACTGCCCAGCTCCTACGAGCAGTACTTC | CASSPGLPSSYEQYF
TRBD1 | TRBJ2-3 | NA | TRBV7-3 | TGTGCCAGCAGCTTACAGGGGGCGGGAGATACGCAGTATTTT | CASSLQGAGDTQYF
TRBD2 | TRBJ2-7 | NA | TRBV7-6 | TGTGCCAGCAGCTTAGGTCCATCCGGGACTACCTTTAACGAGCAGTACTTC | CASSLGPSGTTFNEQYF